This is a list of T cell receptor beta chains from one sample in a study of T-cell memory formation after mild COVID-19. TCRdb recomputed calls from the 5' RACE reads with MiXCR, one row per CDR3 protein. The sample shows 500,000 to 600,000 distinct CDR3 sequences, more than 15% of them seen only once. Source material: PBMCs or a T cell subset sorted from them (not recorded which). The receptors were sampled from an adult woman who had mild COVID-19 (a few samples of this study predate the infection). Cell type and time point are not known. The CDR3 runs from the conserved cysteine through the conserved F or W. Each record gives: V gene, clone size, J gene, D gene, CDR3 protein, CDR3 DNA. A D gene is named only where the DNA matches it firmly. Clone size is given for some rows only: seen once, a few or many times, or a class if the clone is expanded.

TRBV6-5	NA	TRBJ2-2	TRBD2	CASSYMGGINTGELFF	TGTGCCAGCAGTTACATGGGGGGGATTAACACCGGGGAGCTGTTTTTT
TRBV15	NA	TRBJ2-7	TRBD1	CATSRGQDRGGEQYF	TGTGCCACCAGCAGAGGCCAAGACAGGGGCGGCGAGCAGTACTTC
TRBV5-1	NA	TRBJ2-2	TRBD2	CASSTGGRDTGELFF	TGCGCCAGCAGCACGGGAGGCCGGGACACCGGGGAGCTGTTTTTT
TRBV6-5	few	TRBJ2-6	NA	CASGGSSGANVLTF	TGTGCCAGCGGAGGGTCCTCTGGGGCCAACGTCCTGACTTTC
TRBV19	NA	TRBJ1-1	TRBD1	CASSGQAALNTEAFF	TGTGCCAGTAGCGGACAGGCGGCCCTGAACACTGAAGCTTTCTTT
TRBV7-9	few	TRBJ2-1	NA	CASTTGTTYNEQFF	TGTGCCAGCACCACCGGGACAACCTACAATGAGCAGTTCTTC
TRBV9	NA	TRBJ2-3	NA	CASSVAGASTDTQYF	TGTGCCAGCAGCGTTGCAGGGGCCAGCACAGATACGCAGTATTTT
TRBV19	few	TRBJ2-7	NA	CASSSDGKYEQYF	TGTGCCAGTAGTTCTGACGGAAAGTACGAGCAGTACTTC
TRBV12-3/TRBV12-4	NA	TRBJ2-5	TRBD2	CASSSEGTSGTETQYF	TGTGCCAGCAGCTCAGAGGGGACTAGCGGGACTGAGACCCAGTACTTC
TRBV12-3/TRBV12-4	NA	TRBJ2-3	TRBD2	CASSLVSGGSTDTQYF	TGTGCCAGCAGTTTAGTTAGCGGGGGGAGCACAGATACGCAGTATTTT
TRBV6-1	NA	TRBJ1-3	NA	CASRPDRVDGNTIYF	TGTGCCAGCAGGCCGGACAGAGTAGATGGAAACACCATATATTTT
TRBV18	NA	TRBJ2-1	NA	CASSPQNYNEQFF	TGTGCCAGCTCACCGCAAAACTACAATGAGCAGTTCTTC
TRBV19	few	TRBJ2-7	NA	CASSIGAAASGEQYF	TGTGCCAGTAGTATAGGGGCAGCTGCCTCGGGGGAGCAGTACTTC
TRBV12-3/TRBV12-4	NA	TRBJ2-5	NA	CASSPPLRVGETQYF	TGTGCCAGCAGTCCTCCCCTCAGGGTGGGGGAGACCCAGTACTTC
TRBV9	NA	TRBJ1-5	NA	CASSVPQWTASNQPQHF	TGTGCCAGCAGCGTACCCCAATGGACAGCGAGCAATCAGCCCCAGCATTTT
TRBV10-3	few	TRBJ2-6	NA	CAISGSSGANVLTF	TGTGCCATCAGTGGGAGCTCTGGGGCCAACGTCCTGACTTTC
TRBV30	few	TRBJ2-1	NA	CAWSFGGGVFEQFF	TGTGCCTGGAGTTTTGGCGGTGGGGTCTTCGAGCAGTTCTTC
TRBV10-3	NA	TRBJ1-5	NA	CAISESVGKSEHF	TGTGCCATCAGTGAGTCTGTGGGCAAATCAGAGCATTTT
TRBV19	few	TRBJ2-1	NA	CASSMAVSSYNEQFF	TGTGCCAGTAGTATGGCGGTTAGCTCCTACAATGAGCAGTTCTTC
TRBV15	few	TRBJ1-5	TRBD1	CATSRGVVRTGVNQPQHF	TGTGCCACCAGCAGAGGGGTTGTCAGGACAGGGGTTAATCAGCCCCAGCATTTT
TRBV20-1	few	TRBJ1-2	NA	CSASAANYGYTF	TGCAGTGCTAGTGCGGCGAACTATGGCTACACCTTC
TRBV20-1	NA	TRBJ1-4	TRBD1	CSARDAGRGQYEKLFF	TGCAGTGCTAGAGACGCAGGTCGGGGACAGTATGAAAAACTGTTTTTT
TRBV29-1	few	TRBJ1-3	NA	CSVEDVGNTIYF	TGCAGCGTTGAAGATGTAGGAAACACCATATATTTT
TRBV7-2	few	TRBJ2-1	TRBD1	CASRATGVPSWNEQFF	TGTGCCAGCAGGGCAACAGGGGTCCCCTCGTGGAATGAGCAGTTCTTC
TRBV5-5	NA	TRBJ1-2	TRBD1	CASSSGQGRHYGYTF	TGTGCCAGCAGCTCCGGACAGGGCAGGCACTATGGCTACACCTTC